One TCR beta chain is described in this entry. Donors, healthy HIV-negative adults, lacked recent acute infections or vaccinations. Tens of millions of PBMCs went into genomic DNA for unsorted samples. The authors split each subset's genomic DNA evenly across several immunoSEQ plates. Unsorted PBMC replicate PCRs drew on roughly 300 ng DNA, representing some 30,000 T cell genomes. Clones were read by immunoSEQ multiplex PCR, and TCRdb kept only the in-frame ones, dropping some. The repertoire holds over 400,000 clones, with approximately 78% as singletons. The V segment lost 2 bases and the J segment 5 bases; nucleotides outside the gene matches: 3. CDR1 SGHTA and CDR2 FQGTGA come from the germline V gene. CDR3 size: 15 residues. The sample is drawn from a study of shared clonotypes between healthy human individuals.

The sequence was obtained from a woman between 40 and 50 years old in good health. Some clones in this sample may be carry-over from other donors' samples. The V gene is TRBV7-3, the J gene TRBJ2-1; 10 nucleotides line up with TRBD2. The sequenced sample consisted of PBMCs. Written as DNA, the CDR3 is TGTGCCAGCAGCTTAGCTAGCGGGAGTAACAATGAGCAGTTCTTC. The encoded protein is CASSLASGSNNEQFF.